The entry that follows covers one T cell receptor beta chain sequence. Antigen unknown. This CDR3 contains 18 residues. CDR1 is DFQATT and CDR2 is SNEGSKA in the germline V gene (reference sequence). Template switching was used to attach UMIs, which incorporated a 6-nucleotide sample barcode. TCRdb reprocessed the 5' RACE reads and keeps a single row for each CDR3 protein, giving no DNA. Its clone listing holds about 300,000 distinct CDR3 sequences. This record comes from a study of monozygotic twins with inflammatory bowel disease. Broader study findings: The analysis yielded no support for one strong signal or clonotype associated with IBD.

V and J are TRBV20-1 and TRBJ1-4; lacking DNA, the TRBD1 call made by TCRdb goes unchecked. The receptor's source is a human donor with ulcerative colitis or Crohn's disease, or a healthy co-twin of an affected twin (not recorded which). Sequencing input: blood. CDR3 protein: CSARDPARGRVTNEKLFF.